One sample yielded the 8 T cell receptor beta chains listed below, sequenced in a study of blood T cell repertoires in COVID-19. Assay used: immunoSEQ multiplex PCR; TCRdb lists only in-frame clones, some missing. The data show over 250,000 clones, approximately 85% seen once. The source material was peripheral blood. The receptors derive from a woman in her sixties or seventies with acute or convalescent COVID-19.

This clone came up once. CDR3 amino acids: CASSLAPRDEQFF. The CDR3 DNA reads as TGTGCCAGCAGCTTGGCTCCCCGAGATGAGCAGTTCTTC. The genes are TRBV5-6 and TRBJ2-1; D is uncertain. The CDR3 runs 13 residues. The V end lost 0 bases, the J end lost 8 bases, and 9 bases lay between the germline ends. Germline CDR1 and CDR2: SGHDT and YYEEEE.

The chain is built from TRBV5-1 and TRBJ2-7, with D maybe TRBD1 (6 bases). V was shortened by 1 base and J by 2 bases, with 13 bases between the two germline ends. CDR1 SGHRS and CDR2 YFSETQ come from the germline V gene. The CDR3 is 15 residues long. CDR3 in DNA: TGCGCCAGCAGCTTGTTACAGGGTAGGACCTACGAGCAGTACTTC. It encodes CASSLLQGRTYEQYF.

The J gene is TRBJ1-1, the V gene TRBV5-1, with TRBD1 as a possible D gene (6 bases). CDR3 length: 14 residues. Germline loops: CDR1 SGHRS, CDR2 YFSETQ. V shed 3 bases and J shed 1 base, with 10 bases lying between them. Here the CDR3 DNA reads TGCGCCAGCAGCTACGACAGGACGAACACTGAAGCTTTCTTT. Its translation is CASSYDRTNTEAFF.

The chain links TRBV5-6 to TRBJ1-4, with 10 bases fitting TRBD1. J was trimmed by 11 bases and V by 3 bases; bases with no gene match: 7. This CDR3 region has 14 residues. Germline values: CDR1 SGHDT, CDR2 YYEEEE. CDR3 protein: CASSSTRTGGKLFF. Here the CDR3 DNA reads TGTGCCAGCAGCTCCACAAGGACAGGGGGGAAACTGTTTTTT.

The gene calls are TRBV30 and TRBJ2-5, with TRBD1 as a possible D gene (6 bases). The CDR3 length is 17 residues. V was shortened by 2 bases and J by 2 bases, with 21 bases between the two germline ends. Germline assignment: CDR1 GTSNPN and CDR2 SVGIG (reference sequence). CDR3 protein: CAWSIGLSRGGQETQYF. The CDR3 DNA is TGTGCCTGGAGTATCGGACTCTCCAGGGGTGGGCAAGAGACCCAGTACTTC.

This chain connects TRBV7-9 to TRBJ1-3; no clear D. V lost 5 bases and J 6 bases, leaving 14 bases between the germline ends. Looked up from germline, CDR1 is SEHNR and CDR2 is FQNEAQ (reference sequence). CDR3 size: 14 residues. The CDR3 sequence is CASSPGPRENTIYF. CDR3 DNA sequence: TGTGCCAGCAGCCCCGGGCCCCGGGAAAACACCATATATTTT.

The V and J genes are TRBV7-2 and TRBJ1-5, with 8 bases fitting TRBD1. V shed 5 bases, J shed 9 bases, and the junction held 6 bases outside the gene matches. Germline values: CDR1 SGHTA, CDR2 FQGNSA. There are 13 residues in the CDR3. The CDR3 nucleotides read TGTGCCAGCAGCAGGGACAGGCCGGGGCCCCAGCATTTT. Its protein product is CASSRDRPGPQHF.

This clone appeared once. The chain uses TRBV10-3 and TRBJ2-1, with a weak D call TRBD1 (6 bases). The CDR3 totals 12 residues. The germline CDR1 and CDR2 sequences are ENHRY and SYGVKD. Trimming stripped 7 bases from V and 5 bases from J, with 9 bases between. CDR3 nucleotides: TGTGCCATCAAGAGGGGGAACAATGAGCAGTTCTTC. Amino acid sequence: CAIKRGNNEQFF.